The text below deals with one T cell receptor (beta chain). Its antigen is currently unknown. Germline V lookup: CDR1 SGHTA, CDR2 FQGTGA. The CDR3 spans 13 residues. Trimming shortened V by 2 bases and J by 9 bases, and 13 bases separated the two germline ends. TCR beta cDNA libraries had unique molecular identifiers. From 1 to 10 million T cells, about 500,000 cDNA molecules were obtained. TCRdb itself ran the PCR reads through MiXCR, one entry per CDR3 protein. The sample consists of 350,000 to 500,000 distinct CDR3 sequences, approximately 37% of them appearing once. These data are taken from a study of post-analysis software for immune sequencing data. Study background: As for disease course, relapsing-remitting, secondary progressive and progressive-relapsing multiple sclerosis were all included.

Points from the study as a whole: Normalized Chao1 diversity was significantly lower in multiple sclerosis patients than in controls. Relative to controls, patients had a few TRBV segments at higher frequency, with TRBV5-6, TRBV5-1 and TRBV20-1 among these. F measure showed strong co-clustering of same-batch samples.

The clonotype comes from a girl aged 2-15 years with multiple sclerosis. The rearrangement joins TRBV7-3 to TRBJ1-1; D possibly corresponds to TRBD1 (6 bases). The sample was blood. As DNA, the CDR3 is TGTGCCAGCAGCTTAGGGCAGGGGCGGCAAGCTTTCTTT. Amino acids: CASSLGQGRQAFF. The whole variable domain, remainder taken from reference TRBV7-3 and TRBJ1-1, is GAGVSQTPSNKVTEKGKYVELRCDPISGHTALYWYRQSLGQGPEFLIYFQGTGAADDSGLPNDRFFAVRPEGSVSTLKIQRTERGDSAVYLCASSLGQGRQAFFGQGTRLTVV.